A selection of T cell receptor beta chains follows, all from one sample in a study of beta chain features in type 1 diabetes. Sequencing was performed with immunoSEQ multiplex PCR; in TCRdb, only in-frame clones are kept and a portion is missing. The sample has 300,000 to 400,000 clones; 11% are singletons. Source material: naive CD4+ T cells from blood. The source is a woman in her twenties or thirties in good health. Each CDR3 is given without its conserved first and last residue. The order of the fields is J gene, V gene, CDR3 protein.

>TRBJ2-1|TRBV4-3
ASSQELSGRGEQF
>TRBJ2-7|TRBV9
ASSSTLAGGSEQY
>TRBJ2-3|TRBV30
AWSVKEASPTDTQY
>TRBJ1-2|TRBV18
ASSPQRGRDGYGYT
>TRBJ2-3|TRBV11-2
ASSFTSGGSTDTQY
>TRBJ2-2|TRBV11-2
ASSLRRDRVTGELF
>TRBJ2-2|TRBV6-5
ASSYEGVDTGELF
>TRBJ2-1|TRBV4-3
ASSQAGGAVNEQF
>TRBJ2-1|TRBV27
ASSLTRSGEQF
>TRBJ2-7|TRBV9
ASSVRTGTGEQY
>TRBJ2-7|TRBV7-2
ASSLGRGREQY
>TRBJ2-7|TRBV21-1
ASSSPGQSHSAAEQY
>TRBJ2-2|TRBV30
AWRREGVTGELF
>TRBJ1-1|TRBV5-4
ASSLGGLNTEAF
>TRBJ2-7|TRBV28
ASSSPRIQRDKY
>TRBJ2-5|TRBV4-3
ASSQQQGWEETQY
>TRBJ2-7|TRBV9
ASSANSGSYYEQY
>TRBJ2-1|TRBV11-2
ASSLGAGKHNEQF
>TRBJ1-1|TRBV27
ASSSDSAYTEAF
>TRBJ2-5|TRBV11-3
ASSLRGFGTQY
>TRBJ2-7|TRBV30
ACGGRLNYEQY
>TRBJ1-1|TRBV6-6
ASSLSHGAEAF
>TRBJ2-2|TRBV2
ASMAGNTGELF
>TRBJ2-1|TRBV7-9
ASSLVGGRMNEQF
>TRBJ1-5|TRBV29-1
SVRPGPNQPQH
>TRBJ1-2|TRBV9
ASSVSTGDDYGYT
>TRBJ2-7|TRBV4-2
ASRVNGGTYEQY
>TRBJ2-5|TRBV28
ASSNAGGHQETQY
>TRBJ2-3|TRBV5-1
ASSLPGQGIPSTDTQY
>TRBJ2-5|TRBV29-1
SVTSGIETQY
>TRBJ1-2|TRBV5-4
ASSLEQGDDT